The 16 T cell receptor beta chains reported below all come from one sample, sequenced in a study of OX40 agonist ivuxolimab in advanced cancers. Only in-frame clones appear in the TCRdb table, and some are missing; sequencing was by immunoSEQ multiplex PCR. The sample lists about 50,000 clones, about 88% occurring once. The sample consisted of CD4+ or CD8+ T cells sorted from blood, taken in a trial of the OX40 agonist ivuxolimab. Source of these receptors: an adult with an advanced solid tumor such as melanoma, head and neck, liver or kidney cancer.

The chain links TRBV6-5 to TRBJ1-3; unclear D gene. The CDR3 is 14 amino acids. Between the trimmed V and J ends, which lost 8 bases and 0 bases, there was a span of 11 bases. Germline V gene data show CDR1 as MNHEY and CDR2 as SVGAGI. CDR3 coding DNA: TGTGCCAGCTCCTTGTATTCCTCTGGAAACACCATATATTTT. Protein sequence: CASSLYSSGNTIYF.

The J gene is TRBJ1-1, the V gene TRBV7-3; unclear D gene. The CDR3 spans 13 residues. The germline V gene encodes CDR1 SGHTA and CDR2 FQGTGA. V was trimmed by 5 bases and J by 6 bases, leaving 13 bases between them. The CDR3 DNA follows: TGTGCCAGCAGCCCGCCGGCGCCCTCTGAAGCTTTCTTT. Its translation: CASSPPAPSEAFF.

This chain joins TRBV6-1 and TRBJ1-4; D is uncertain. The V and J ends lost 7 bases and 8 bases respectively, with 17 bases between them. CDR1 is MNHNS and CDR2 is SASEGT in the germline V gene. The CDR3 is 14 amino acids. CDR3 in amino acids: CASMEGGIGEKLFF. As DNA, the CDR3 is TGTGCCAGCATGGAAGGCGGTATCGGGGAAAAACTGTTTTTT.

The gene calls are TRBV7-2 and TRBJ2-4, with D possibly being TRBD1 (5 bases). V was trimmed by 6 bases and J by 1 base, leaving 10 bases between them. In germline, CDR1 is SGHTA, CDR2 FQGNSA. The CDR3 sequence is 14 residues long. The CDR3 DNA follows: TGTGCCAGCAGTTTTGGGGCGGCCAAAAACATTCAGTACTTC. Its translation is CASSFGAAKNIQYF. Full variable domain (remainder filled in from reference TRBV7-2 and TRBJ2-4): GAGVSQSPSNKVTEKGKDVELRCDPISGHTALYWYRQSLGQGLEFLIYFQGNSAPDKSGLPSDRFSAERTGGSVSTLTIQRTQQEDSAVYLCASSFGAAKNIQYFGAGTRLSVL.

The CDR3 nucleotides read TGCAGCGTTGTAGTGGGGGTGGAGGATGAAAAACTGTTTTTT. It specifies CSVVVGVEDEKLFF. The chain uses TRBV29-1 and TRBJ1-4, with D perhaps matching TRBD1 (5 bases). Trimming stripped 4 bases from V and 6 bases from J, with 15 bases between. Germline values: CDR1 SQVTM, CDR2 ANQGSEA. CDR3 length: 14 residues.

J is TRBJ1-2 and V is TRBV28; D gene ambiguous. The V end lost 2 bases, the J end lost 4 bases, and 8 bases lay between the germline ends. The CDR3 is made up of 13 amino acids. Germline V gene sequence: CDR1 MDHEN, CDR2 SYDVKM. The CDR3: CASSLKRVYGYTF. CDR3 DNA sequence: TGTGCCAGCAGTTTAAAACGGGTCTATGGCTACACCTTC.

The chain has TRBV11-2 and TRBJ2-5; D may be TRBD2 (6 bases). The germline V gene has CDR1 SGHAT and CDR2 FQNNGV. Trimming cost V 4 bases and J 7 bases, with 16 bases left between them. The CDR3 contains 14 residues. The CDR3 coding sequence is TGTGCCAGCAGCTCGACTAGGCCGTTCGGGACCCAGTACTTC. Amino acids: CASSSTRPFGTQYF.

The chain joins TRBV19 to TRBJ2-3; 8 bases agree with TRBD2. This CDR3 region has 16 residues. In germline, CDR1 is LNHDA, CDR2 SQIVND (reference sequence). V shed 5 bases and J 2 bases; nucleotides not matched to a gene: 9. CDR3 sequence: CASSAWAGGTTDTQYF. CDR3 DNA sequence: TGTGCCAGTAGTGCCTGGGCGGGGGGAACCACAGATACGCAGTATTTT. The whole variable domain, remainder taken from reference TRBV19 and TRBJ2-3, is DGGITQSPKYLFRKEGQNVTLSCEQNLNHDAMYWYRQDPGQGLRLIYYSQIVNDFQKGDIAEGYSVSREKKESFPLTVTSAQKNPTAFYLCASSAWAGGTTDTQYFGPGTRLTVL.

The rearrangement joins TRBV30 to TRBJ2-7; D uncertain. The CDR3 sequence is 14 residues long. Between the trimmed V and J ends, which lost 1 base and 0 bases, there was a span of 10 bases. The germline CDR1 and CDR2 sequences are GTSNPN and SVGIG (reference sequence). The CDR3 spells CAWSGVSSSYEQYF. Here the CDR3 DNA reads TGTGCCTGGAGTGGAGTCTCTAGCTCCTACGAGCAGTACTTC.

V and J are TRBV5-6 and TRBJ1-4; no clear D gene. CDR1 and CDR2 (germline): SGHDT, YYEEEE. The V and J ends lost 1 base and 0 bases respectively, with 4 bases between them. This CDR3 is 14 amino acids long. CDR3 sequence reads: CASSLYTTNEKLFF. The CDR3 coding sequence is TGTGCCAGCAGCTTGTATACAACTAATGAAAAACTGTTTTTT.

The chain employs TRBV7-9 and TRBJ2-7, with TRBD1 matching 9 bases. Per the germline V gene, CDR1 is SEHNR and CDR2 is FQNEAQ (reference sequence). The V gene end was trimmed by 5 bases and the J gene end by 3 bases; junction bases not matched to a gene: 5. This CDR3 is built from 14 residues. DNA for the CDR3: TGTGCCAGCAGCCCGCCGGGACAGGGCTACGAGCAGTACTTC. Protein: CASSPPGQGYEQYF.

Concerning this clone itself: Sequence at one end of the junction differs from germline and may be a read error. The rearrangement links TRBV2 to TRBJ1-4, with 7 bases aligning to TRBD1. Germline V gene data show CDR1 as SNHLY and CDR2 as FYNNEI. CDR3 length: 15 residues. The CDR3: CASIDLGTDNKKLFF. CDR3 coding DNA: TGTGCCAGCATCGACTTAGGGACAGATAATAAAAAACTGTTTTTT.

V and J are TRBV9 and TRBJ1-3; D might be TRBD1 (5 bases). The CDR3 sequence is 14 residues long. V was trimmed by 1 base and J by 2 bases, leaving 7 bases between them. Germline CDR1 reads SGDLS; CDR2 reads YYNGEE. CDR3 amino acids: CASSVRGAGNTIYF. In nucleotides, the CDR3 is TGTGCCAGCAGCGTACGGGGGGCTGGAAACACCATATATTTT.

The gene calls are TRBV7-2 and TRBJ1-5; D is unclear. Trimming stripped 5 bases from V and 0 bases from J, with 11 bases between. Germline V lookup: CDR1 SGHTA, CDR2 FQGNSA. The CDR3 totals 15 residues. CDR3 sequence (DNA): TGTGCCAGCAGCCCTGGATCGCATAGCAATCAGCCCCAGCATTTT. It yields the protein CASSPGSHSNQPQHF.

J is TRBJ1-4 and V is TRBV7-9, with D maybe TRBD1 (5 bases). The CDR3 has 15 residues. Trimming shortened V by 5 bases and J by 7 bases, and 17 bases separated the two germline ends. CDR1 is SEHNR, CDR2 FQNEAQ, per germline (reference sequence). The CDR3 nucleotides are TGTGCCAGCAGCCCGCGGGACGTGGGGGGTGAAAAACTGTTTTTT. Amino acid sequence: CASSPRDVGGEKLFF.

In this sample, this clone turned up once. This chain joins TRBV13 and TRBJ1-2; D gene uncertain. Germline values: CDR1 PRHDT, CDR2 FYEKMQ (reference sequence). Trimming removed 0 bases from V and 5 bases from J, with 13 bases in between. This CDR3 spans 15 amino acids. The CDR3 sequence: CASSLGGPGSYGYTF. CDR3 bases: TGTGCCAGCAGCTTAGGAGGTCCGGGGAGTTATGGCTACACCTTC.